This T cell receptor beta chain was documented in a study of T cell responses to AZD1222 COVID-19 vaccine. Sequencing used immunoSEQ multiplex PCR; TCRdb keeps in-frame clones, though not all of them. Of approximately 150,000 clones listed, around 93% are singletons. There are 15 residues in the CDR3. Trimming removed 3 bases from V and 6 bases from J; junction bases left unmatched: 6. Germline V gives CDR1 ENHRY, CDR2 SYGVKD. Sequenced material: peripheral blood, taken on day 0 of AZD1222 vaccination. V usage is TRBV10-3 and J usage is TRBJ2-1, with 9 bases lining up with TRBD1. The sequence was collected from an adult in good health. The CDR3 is CAISERDRVGNEQFF. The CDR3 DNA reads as TGTGCCATCAGTGAACGGGACAGGGTAGGCAATGAGCAGTTCTTC.